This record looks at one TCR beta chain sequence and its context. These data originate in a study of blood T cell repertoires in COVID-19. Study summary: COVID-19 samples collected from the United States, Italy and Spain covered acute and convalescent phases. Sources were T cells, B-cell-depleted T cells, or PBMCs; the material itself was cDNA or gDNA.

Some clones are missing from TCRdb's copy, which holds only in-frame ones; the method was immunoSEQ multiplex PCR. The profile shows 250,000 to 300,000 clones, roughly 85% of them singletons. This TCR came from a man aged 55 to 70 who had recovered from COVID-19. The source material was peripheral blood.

For the CDR3, the DNA is TGTGCCAGCAGCCAAGATCGGGGACAGACGGGAGGCTACACCTTC. Translating gives CASSQDRGQTGGYTF. The chain employs TRBV3-1 (or the pseudogene TRBV3-2) and TRBJ1-2; 7 bases are shared with TRBD1. The germline V gene has CDR1 LGHDT and CDR2 YNNKEL (reference sequence). This CDR3 spans 15 amino acids. J gave up 8 bases and V 0 bases, and 9 bases lay outside the gene matches.